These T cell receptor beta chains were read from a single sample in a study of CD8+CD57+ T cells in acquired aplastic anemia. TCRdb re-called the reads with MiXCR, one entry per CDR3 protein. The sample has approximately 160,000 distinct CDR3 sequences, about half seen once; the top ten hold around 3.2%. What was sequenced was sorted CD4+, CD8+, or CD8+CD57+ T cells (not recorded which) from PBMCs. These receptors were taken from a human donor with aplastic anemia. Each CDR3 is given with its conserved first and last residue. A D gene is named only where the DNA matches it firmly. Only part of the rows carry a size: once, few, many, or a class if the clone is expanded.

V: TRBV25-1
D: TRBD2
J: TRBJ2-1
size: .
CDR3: CASNESSGPYSEQFF
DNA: TGTGCCAGCAATGAATCTAGCGGGCCCTACAGTGAGCAGTTCTTC

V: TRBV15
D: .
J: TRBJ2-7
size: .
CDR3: CATSRDRRAGEQYF
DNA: TGTGCCACCAGCAGAGATAGAAGAGCGGGCGAGCAGTACTTC

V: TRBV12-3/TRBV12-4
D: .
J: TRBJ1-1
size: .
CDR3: CASTPGRGTEAFF
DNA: TGTGCCAGCACCCCGGGGAGGGGGACTGAAGCTTTCTTT

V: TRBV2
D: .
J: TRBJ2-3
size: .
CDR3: CASPLRGDTQYF
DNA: TGTGCCAGCCCGTTAAGGGGGGATACGCAGTATTTT

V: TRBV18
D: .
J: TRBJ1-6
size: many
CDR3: CASSPNKDSPLHF
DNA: TGTGCCAGCTCACCGAATAAGGATTCACCCCTCCACTTT

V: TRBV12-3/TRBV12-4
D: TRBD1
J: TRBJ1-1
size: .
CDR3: CAGRLQGAAEAFF
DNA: TGTGCCGGCAGACTACAGGGGGCAGCTGAAGCTTTCTTT

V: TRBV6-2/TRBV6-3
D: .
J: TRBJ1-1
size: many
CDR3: CASSPRQGNTEAFF
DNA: TGTGCCAGCAGTCCACGGCAAGGGAACACTGAAGCTTTCTTT

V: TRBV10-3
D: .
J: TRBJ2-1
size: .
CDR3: CAISDLTTDGNEQFF
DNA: TGTGCCATCAGTGACCTCACGACGGACGGCAATGAGCAGTTCTTC

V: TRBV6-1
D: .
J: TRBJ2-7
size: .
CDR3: CASPQGTGGDRPPYEQYF
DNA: TGTGCCAGCCCGCAGGGCACCGGGGGGGACAGGCCCCCCTACGAGCAGTACTTC

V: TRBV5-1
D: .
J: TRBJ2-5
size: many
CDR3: CASSLAGVPIQETQYF
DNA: TGCGCCAGCAGCTTGGCAGGGGTGCCAATTCAAGAGACCCAGTACTTC

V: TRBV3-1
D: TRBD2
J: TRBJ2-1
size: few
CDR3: CASSHGTSGGAYNEQFF
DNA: TGTGCCAGCAGCCATGGGACTAGCGGGGGGGCTTACAATGAGCAGTTCTTC

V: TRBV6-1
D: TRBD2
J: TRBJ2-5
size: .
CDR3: CASSLAGGPRETQYF
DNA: TGTGCCAGCAGTCTAGCGGGAGGGCCACGGGAGACCCAGTACTTC

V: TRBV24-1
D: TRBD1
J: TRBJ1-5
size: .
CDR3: CATRDSGQGKDQPQHF
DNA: TGTGCCACCCGTGATTCTGGACAGGGTAAGGATCAGCCCCAGCATTTT

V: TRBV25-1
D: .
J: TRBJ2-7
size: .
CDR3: CASTRIRGEQYF
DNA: TGTGCCAGCACGAGGATTCGGGGCGAGCAGTACTTC

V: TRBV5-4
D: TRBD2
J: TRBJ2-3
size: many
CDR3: CASSSAAPLPREGTDTQYF
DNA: TGTGCCAGCAGCTCGGCGGCCCCTCTCCCACGGGAGGGCACAGATACGCAGTATTTT

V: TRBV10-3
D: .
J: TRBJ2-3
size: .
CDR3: CAIRDSLTDTQYF
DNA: TGTGCCATCCGTGATAGCCTCACAGATACGCAGTATTTT

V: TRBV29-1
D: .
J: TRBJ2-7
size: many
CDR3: CSVGPKGSLRVEQYF
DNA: TGCAGCGTAGGCCCCAAGGGGTCTCTCCGAGTAGAGCAGTACTTC

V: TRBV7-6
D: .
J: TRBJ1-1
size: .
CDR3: CASSQWDTEAFF
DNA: TGTGCCAGCAGCCAGTGGGACACTGAAGCTTTCTTT

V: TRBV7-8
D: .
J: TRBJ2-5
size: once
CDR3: CASSLFGAGETQYF
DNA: TGTGCCAGCAGCTTATTTGGGGCCGGGGAGACCCAGTACTTC

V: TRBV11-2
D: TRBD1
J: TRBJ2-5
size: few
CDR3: CASSFQGQVLGETQYF
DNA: TGTGCCAGCAGCTTTCAGGGACAGGTCTTGGGCGAGACCCAGTACTTC

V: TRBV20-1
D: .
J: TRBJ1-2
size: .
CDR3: CSARYIYGYTF
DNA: TGCAGTGCTAGATACATCTATGGCTACACCTTC

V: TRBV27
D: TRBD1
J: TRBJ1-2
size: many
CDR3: CASSLRTGGFDGYTF
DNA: TGTGCCAGCAGTTTAAGGACAGGGGGCTTCGATGGCTACACCTTC

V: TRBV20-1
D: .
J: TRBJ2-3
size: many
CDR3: CSARGNTDTQYF
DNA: TGCAGTGCTAGAGGAAACACAGATACGCAGTATTTT

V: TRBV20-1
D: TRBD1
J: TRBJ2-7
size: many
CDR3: CSAGTGHYEQYF
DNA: TGCAGTGCTGGGACAGGGCACTACGAGCAGTACTTC

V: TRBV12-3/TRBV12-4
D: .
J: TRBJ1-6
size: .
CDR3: CASSLRVTSPLHF
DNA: TGTGCCAGCAGCCTCAGGGTAACTTCACCCCTCCACTTT

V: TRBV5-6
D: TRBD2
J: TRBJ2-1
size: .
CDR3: CASTGTSGFNEQFF
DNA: TGTGCCAGCACCGGGACTAGCGGCTTCAATGAGCAGTTCTTC

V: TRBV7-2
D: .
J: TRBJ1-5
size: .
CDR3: CASSLAQGGQPQHF
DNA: TGTGCCAGCAGCTTAGCGCAGGGTGGTCAGCCCCAGCATTTT

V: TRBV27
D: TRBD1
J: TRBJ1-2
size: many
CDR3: CASSLAPGQGYGYTF
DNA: TGTGCCAGCAGTTTGGCCCCTGGACAGGGCTATGGCTACACCTTC

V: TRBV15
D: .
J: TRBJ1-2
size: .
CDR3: CATSTGWGYGYTF
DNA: TGTGCCACCAGCACGGGTTGGGGGTATGGCTACACCTTC

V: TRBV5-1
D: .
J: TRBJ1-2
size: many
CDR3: CASSLEAGEDYGYTF
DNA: TGCGCCAGCAGCTTGGAGGCGGGGGAGGACTATGGCTACACCTTC

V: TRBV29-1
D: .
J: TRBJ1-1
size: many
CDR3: CSASPGQNTEAFF
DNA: TGCAGCGCCAGCCCCGGACAGAACACTGAAGCTTTCTTT

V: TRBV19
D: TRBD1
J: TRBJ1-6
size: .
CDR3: CASSGQGSSPLHF
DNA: TGTGCCAGTAGCGGACAGGGGAGTTCACCCCTCCACTTT

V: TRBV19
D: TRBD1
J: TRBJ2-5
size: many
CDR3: CASSTGGGSETQYF
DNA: TGTGCCAGTAGTACAGGGGGCGGGTCGGAGACCCAGTACTTC

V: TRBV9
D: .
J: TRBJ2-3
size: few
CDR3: CASSPRTETDTQYF
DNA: TGTGCCAGCAGCCCCCGGACGGAGACGGATACGCAGTATTTT

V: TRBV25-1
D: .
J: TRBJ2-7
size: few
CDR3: CASSDPKRDTQYEQYF
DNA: TGTGCCAGCAGTGATCCCAAAAGGGACACCCAGTACGAGCAGTACTTC

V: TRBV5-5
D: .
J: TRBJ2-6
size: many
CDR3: CASRYQTGSGANVLTF
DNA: TGTGCCAGCAGATACCAGACAGGCTCTGGGGCCAACGTCCTGACTTTC

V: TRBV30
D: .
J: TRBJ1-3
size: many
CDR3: CAWSRDSGSGNTIYF
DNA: TGTGCCTGGAGTCGGGACTCCGGCTCTGGAAACACCATATATTTT

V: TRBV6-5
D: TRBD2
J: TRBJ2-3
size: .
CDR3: CASSYQRGGADTQYF
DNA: TGTGCCAGCAGTTACCAGCGGGGGGGCGCAGATACGCAGTATTTT

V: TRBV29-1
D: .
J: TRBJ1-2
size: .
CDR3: CSVEDGPHLNYGYTF
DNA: TGCAGCGTTGAAGACGGCCCGCACCTTAACTATGGCTACACCTTC

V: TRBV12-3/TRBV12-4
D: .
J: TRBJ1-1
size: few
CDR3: CASGLGVVTEAFF
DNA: TGTGCCAGCGGTTTAGGGGTTGTGACTGAAGCTTTCTTT

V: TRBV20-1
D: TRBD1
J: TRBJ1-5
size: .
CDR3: CSGTVYSNQPQHF
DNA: TGCAGCGGGACAGTGTATAGCAATCAGCCCCAGCATTTT

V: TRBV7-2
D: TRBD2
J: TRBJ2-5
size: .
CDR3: CASSLVAGSKETQYF
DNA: TGTGCCAGCAGCTTAGTAGCGGGGTCGAAAGAGACCCAGTACTTC

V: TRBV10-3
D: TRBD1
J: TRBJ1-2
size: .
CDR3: CAISPGTGDGYTF
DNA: TGTGCCATCAGTCCCGGGACAGGGGATGGCTACACCTTC

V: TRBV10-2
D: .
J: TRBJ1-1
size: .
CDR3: CASSEVSLRDTEAFF
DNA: TGCGCCAGCAGTGAGGTGAGCCTGAGGGACACTGAAGCTTTCTTT

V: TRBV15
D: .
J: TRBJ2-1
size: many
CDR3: CATSRGGTGLNSNEQFF
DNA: TGTGCCACCAGCAGAGGGGGAACGGGACTCAACTCCAATGAGCAGTTCTTC

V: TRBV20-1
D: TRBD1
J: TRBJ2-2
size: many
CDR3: CSATTGLNTGELFF
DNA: TGCAGTGCTACGACAGGGCTTAACACCGGGGAGCTGTTTTTT

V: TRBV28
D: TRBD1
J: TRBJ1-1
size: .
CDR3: CASSLEGAWAEAFF
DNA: TGTGCCAGCAGTTTGGAGGGGGCTTGGGCTGAAGCTTTCTTT

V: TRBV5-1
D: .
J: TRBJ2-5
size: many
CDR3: CASSLVGLASRETQYF
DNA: TGCGCCAGCAGCTTGGTTGGTTTGGCTTCTCGGGAGACCCAGTACTTC

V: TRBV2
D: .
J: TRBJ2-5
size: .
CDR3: CASSGPTYSNQPQYF
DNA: TGTGCCAGCAGCGGCCCGACCTATAGCAATCAGCCCCAGTACTTC